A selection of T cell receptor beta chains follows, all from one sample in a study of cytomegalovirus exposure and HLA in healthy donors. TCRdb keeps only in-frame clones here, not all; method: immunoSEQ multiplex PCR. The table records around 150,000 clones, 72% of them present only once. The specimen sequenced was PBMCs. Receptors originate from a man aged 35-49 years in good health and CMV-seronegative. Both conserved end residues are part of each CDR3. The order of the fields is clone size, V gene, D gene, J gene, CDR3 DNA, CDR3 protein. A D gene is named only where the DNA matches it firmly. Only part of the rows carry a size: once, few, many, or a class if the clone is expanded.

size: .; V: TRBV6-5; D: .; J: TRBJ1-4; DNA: TGTGCCAGCAGTTCCGTCCGCAGGATTAATGAAAAACTGTTTTTT; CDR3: CASSSVRRINEKLFF
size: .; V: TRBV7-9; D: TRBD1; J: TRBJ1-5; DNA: TGTGCCAGCAGCCAGGGGGGAGATCAGCCCCAGAATTTT; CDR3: CASSQGGDQPQNF
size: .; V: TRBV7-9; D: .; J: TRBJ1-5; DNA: TGTGCCAGCAGCTTAGTCCTGGGCAGGGGAGAGCAGCCCCAGCATTTT; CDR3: CASSLVLGRGEQPQHF
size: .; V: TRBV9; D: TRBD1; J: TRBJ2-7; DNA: TGTGCCAGCAGCGTAGTGGACAGGGCAAGCGAGCAGTACTTC; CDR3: CASSVVDRASEQYF
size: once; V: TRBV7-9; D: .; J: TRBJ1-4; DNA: TGTGCCAGCAAGGACCCGCAGGGGGAAAAACTGTTTTTT; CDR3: CASKDPQGEKLFF
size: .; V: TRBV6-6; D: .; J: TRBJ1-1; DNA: TGTGCCAGCAGTTACGGGGGGGACACTGAAGCTTTCTTT; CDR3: CASSYGGDTEAFF
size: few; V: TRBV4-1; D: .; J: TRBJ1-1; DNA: TGCGCCAGCAGCCAAAAGGGAGCGAACACTGAAGCTTTCTTT; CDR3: CASSQKGANTEAFF
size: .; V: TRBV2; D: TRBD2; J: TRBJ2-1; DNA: TGTGCCAGCAGTGAATATTCCCCGGGACTAGCGGGGGGGACTGGCAATGAGCAGTTCTTC; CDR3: CASSEYSPGLAGGTGNEQFF
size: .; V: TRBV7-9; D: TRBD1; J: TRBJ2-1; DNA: TGTGCCAGCAGTTCCGACAGGGTCGCCTACAATGAGCAGTTCTTC; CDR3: CASSSDRVAYNEQFF
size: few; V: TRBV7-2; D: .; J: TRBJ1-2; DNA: TGTGCCAGCAGCCCCGGGACAACAAACTATGGCTACACCTTC; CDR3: CASSPGTTNYGYTF
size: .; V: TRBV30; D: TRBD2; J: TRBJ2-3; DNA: TGTGCCTGGAGTTGGGTAGCGGGCCCCACAGATACGCAGTATTTT; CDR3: CAWSWVAGPTDTQYF
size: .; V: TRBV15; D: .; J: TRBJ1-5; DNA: TGTGCCACCAGCAGAATGGGAGGCAATCAGCCCCAGCATTTT; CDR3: CATSRMGGNQPQHF
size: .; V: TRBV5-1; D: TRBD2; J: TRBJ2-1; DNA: TGCGCCAGCAGCAGGACTCGGACTAGCGGCTACAATGAGCAGTTCTTC; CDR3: CASSRTRTSGYNEQFF
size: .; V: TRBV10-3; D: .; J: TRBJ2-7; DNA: TGTGCCGTCCGACAAACGGGAGAAGGTCCAGGGCAGTACTTC; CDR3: CAVRQTGEGPGQYF
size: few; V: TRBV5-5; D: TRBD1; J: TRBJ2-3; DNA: TGTGCCAGCAGCTCGGGACAGGTCGCGGATACGCAGTATTTT; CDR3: CASSSGQVADTQYF
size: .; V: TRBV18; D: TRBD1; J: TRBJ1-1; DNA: TGTGCCAGCTCATCACAGGGGGCAGGGAACACTGAAGCTTTCTTT; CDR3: CASSSQGAGNTEAFF
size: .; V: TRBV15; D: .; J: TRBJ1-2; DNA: TGTGCCACCAGCGTACCGGGAGCCTCTAACTATGGCTACACCTTC; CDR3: CATSVPGASNYGYTF
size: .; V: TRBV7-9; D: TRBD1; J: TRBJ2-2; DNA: TGTGCCAGCAGCTTAGTGACAGGGCCCGGGGAGCTGTTTTTT; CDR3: CASSLVTGPGELFF
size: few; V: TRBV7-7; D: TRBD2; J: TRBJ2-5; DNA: TGTGCCAGCAGCTTAGTCGGTAGCGGGGTCGAGGAGACCCAGTACTTC; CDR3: CASSLVGSGVEETQYF
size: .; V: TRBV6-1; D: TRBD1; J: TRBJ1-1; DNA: TGTGCCAGCAGTGGACAGGGGTATACTGAAGCTTTCTTT; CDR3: CASSGQGYTEAFF
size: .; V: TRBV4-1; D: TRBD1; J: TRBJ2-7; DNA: TGCGCCAGCAGCCAAGATACAGAGGGACAGCCTGAGCAGTACTTC; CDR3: CASSQDTEGQPEQYF
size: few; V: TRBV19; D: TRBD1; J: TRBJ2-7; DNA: TGTGCCAGTAGTCTCAGGGGGCTAGTTGGGGAGCAGTACTTC; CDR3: CASSLRGLVGEQYF
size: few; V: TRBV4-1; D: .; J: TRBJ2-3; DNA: TGCGCCAGCAGCCAAGTAGGGCAGGGGTTAAATACGCAGTATTTT; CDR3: CASSQVGQGLNTQYF
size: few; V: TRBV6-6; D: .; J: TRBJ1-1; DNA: TGTGCCAGCAGTAAGAACAGGGAAGCTTTCTTT; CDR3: CASSKNREAFF
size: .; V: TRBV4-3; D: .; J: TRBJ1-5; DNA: TGCGCCAGCAGCCGAACAGGGCATAGCAATCAGCCCCAGAATTTT; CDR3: CASSRTGHSNQPQNF
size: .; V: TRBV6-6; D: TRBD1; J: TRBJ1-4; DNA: TGTGCCAGCAGTGGGACAGGGCCTGAAAAACTGTTTTTT; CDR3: CASSGTGPEKLFF
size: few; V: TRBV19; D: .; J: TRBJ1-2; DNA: TGTGCCAGTAGTCCCGGGACGTTCGGAGGGGGCTACACCTTC; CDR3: CASSPGTFGGGYTF
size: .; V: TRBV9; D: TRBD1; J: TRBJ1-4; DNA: TGTGCCAGCAGCGCCTCCCAGGGGGTTGAAGGAAAACTGTTTTTT; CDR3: CASSASQGVEGKLFF
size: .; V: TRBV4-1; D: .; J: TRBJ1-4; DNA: TGCGCCAGCAGTTTCGGGGGGGACCTGGCTGAAAAACTGTTTTTT; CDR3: CASSFGGDLAEKLFF
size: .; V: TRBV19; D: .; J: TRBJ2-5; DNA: TGTGCCAGTACCCCGGACAGCGGTGTCGAGACCCAGTACTTC; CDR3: CASTPDSGVETQYF
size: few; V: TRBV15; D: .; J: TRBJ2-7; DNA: TGTGCCACCAGTCATTTCCCGGGGGTTGGGTACGAGCAGTACTTC; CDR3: CATSHFPGVGYEQYF
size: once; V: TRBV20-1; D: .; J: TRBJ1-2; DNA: TGCAGTGCTAGCCAGGACAATGGCTACACCTTC; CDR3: CSASQDNGYTF
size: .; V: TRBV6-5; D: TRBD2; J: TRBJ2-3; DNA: TGTGCCAGCAGTTCGGGGGAGGGAAGCACAGATACGCAGTATTTT; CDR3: CASSSGEGSTDTQYF
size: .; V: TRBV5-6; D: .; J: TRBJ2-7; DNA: TGTGCCAGCAGCCCACACGGGACCTACGAGCAGTACTTC; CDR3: CASSPHGTYEQYF
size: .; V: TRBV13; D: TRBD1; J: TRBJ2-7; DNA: TGTGCCAGCAGCACAGGGGGCTACGAGCAGTACTTC; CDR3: CASSTGGYEQYF
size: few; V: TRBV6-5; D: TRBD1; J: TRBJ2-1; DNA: TGTGCCAGCATCAGGACAGGGGCCCCGAATGAGCAGTTCTTC; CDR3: CASIRTGAPNEQFF
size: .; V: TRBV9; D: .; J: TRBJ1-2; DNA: TGTGCCAGCAGCGTAGGGGACATCCCGAACTATGGCTACACCTTC; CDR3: CASSVGDIPNYGYTF
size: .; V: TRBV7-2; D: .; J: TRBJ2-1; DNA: TGTGCCATCAGTCGCTCCTACAATGAGCAGTTCTTC; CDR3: CAISRSYNEQFF
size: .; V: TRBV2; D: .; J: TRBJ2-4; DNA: TGTGCCAGCAGCGCGACAGACCTAGCCAAAAACATTCAGTACTTC; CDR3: CASSATDLAKNIQYF
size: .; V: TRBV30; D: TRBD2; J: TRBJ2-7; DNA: TGTGCCTGGAGTGCCGGGACTAGTGCCGAGCAGTACTTC; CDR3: CAWSAGTSAEQYF
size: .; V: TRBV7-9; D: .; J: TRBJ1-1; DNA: TGTGCCAGCAGCTTACCCGGGACTACTACTGAAGCTTTCTTT; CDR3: CASSLPGTTTEAFF
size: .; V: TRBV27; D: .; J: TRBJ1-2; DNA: TGTGCCAGCAGTTATTCGCCCAGAAACTATGGCTACACCTTC; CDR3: CASSYSPRNYGYTF
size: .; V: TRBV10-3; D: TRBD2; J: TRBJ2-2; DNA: TGTGCCATCAGTGTGGGAGGGCCCCAAGCCGGGGAGCTGTTTTTT; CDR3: CAISVGGPQAGELFF
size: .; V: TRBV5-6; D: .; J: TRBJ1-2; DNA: TGTGCCAGCAGCTCCAACGGGGGTCGGTCAGGGAGAAATTCGGGTGGCTACACCTTC; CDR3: CASSSNGGRSGRNSGGYTF
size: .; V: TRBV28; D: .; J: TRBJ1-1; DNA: TGTGCCAGCAGTTTGTCCAGAAGGGGCACTGAAGCTTTCTTT; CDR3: CASSLSRRGTEAFF
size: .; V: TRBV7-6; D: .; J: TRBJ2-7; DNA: TGTGCCAGCAGCACTTATGAGGGAACCTACGAGCAGTACTTC; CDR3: CASSTYEGTYEQYF
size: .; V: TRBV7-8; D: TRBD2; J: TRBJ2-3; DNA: TGTGCCAGCAGCACACTAGCGGCCACAGATACGCAGTATTTT; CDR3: CASSTLAATDTQYF
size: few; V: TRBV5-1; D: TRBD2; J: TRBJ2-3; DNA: TGCGCCAGCAGCGACCTCCTAGCGGGGGGACGAGATACGCAGTATTTT; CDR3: CASSDLLAGGRDTQYF
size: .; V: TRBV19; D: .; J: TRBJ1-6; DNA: TGTGCCAGTAGTATAGAGCGGGTCCGTTCACCCCTCCACTTT; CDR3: CASSIERVRSPLHF
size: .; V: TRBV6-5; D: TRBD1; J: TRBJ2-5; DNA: TGTGCCAGCAGTATCGACAGGGGGCGGGAGACCCAGTACTTC; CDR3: CASSIDRGRETQYF
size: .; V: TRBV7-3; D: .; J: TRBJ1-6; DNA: TGTGCCAGCAGCTTATTCGGGGACTATAATTCACCCCTCCACTTT; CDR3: CASSLFGDYNSPLHF
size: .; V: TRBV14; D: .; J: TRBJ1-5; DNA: TGTGCCAGCAGTCGACATAGCAATCAGCCCCAGCATTTT; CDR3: CASSRHSNQPQHF
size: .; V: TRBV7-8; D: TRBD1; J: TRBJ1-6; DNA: TGTGCCAGCAGCCCCTACAGGGGAATCACCTATAATTCACCCCTCCACTTT; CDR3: CASSPYRGITYNSPLHF
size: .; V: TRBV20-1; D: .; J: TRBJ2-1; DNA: TGCAGTGCTAGTGCCGAGAATGAGCAGTTCTTC; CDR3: CSASAENEQFF
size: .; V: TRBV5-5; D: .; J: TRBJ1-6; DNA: TGTGCCAGCACCGATAGGGGGAGCTATTCACCCCTCCACTTT; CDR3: CASTDRGSYSPLHF
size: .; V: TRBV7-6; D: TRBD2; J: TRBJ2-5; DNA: TGTGCCAGCAGCTTAAGGGGCGGGAGGGAGACCCAGTACTTC; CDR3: CASSLRGGRETQYF
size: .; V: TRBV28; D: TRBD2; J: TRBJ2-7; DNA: TGTGCCAGCAGTGCCAGCGGGAGCAAATCCTACGAGCAGTACTTC; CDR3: CASSASGSKSYEQYF
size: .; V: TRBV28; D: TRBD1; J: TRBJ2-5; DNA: TGTGCCAGCAGATGGACAGGGGGCAGGGAGACCCAGTACTTC; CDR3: CASRWTGGRETQYF
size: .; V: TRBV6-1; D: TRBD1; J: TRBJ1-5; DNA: TGTGCCAGCAGTGAACAGGGGGAAAATCAGCCCCAGAATTTT; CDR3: CASSEQGENQPQNF
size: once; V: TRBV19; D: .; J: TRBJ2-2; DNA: TGTGCCAGTAGGAAAAAGGACAAAGGGGACACCGGGGAGCTGTTTTTT; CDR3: CASRKKDKGDTGELFF